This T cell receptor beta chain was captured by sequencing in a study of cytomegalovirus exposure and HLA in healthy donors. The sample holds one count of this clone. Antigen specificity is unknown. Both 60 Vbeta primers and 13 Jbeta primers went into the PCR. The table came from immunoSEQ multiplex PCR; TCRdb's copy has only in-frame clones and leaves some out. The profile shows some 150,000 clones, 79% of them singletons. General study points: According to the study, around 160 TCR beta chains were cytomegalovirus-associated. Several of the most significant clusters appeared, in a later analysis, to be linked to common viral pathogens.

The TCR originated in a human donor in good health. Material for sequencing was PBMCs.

The CDR3 loop is CASSIGYGDTQYF. CDR3 nucleotides: TGTGCCAGTAGTATAGGGTACGGAGATACGCAGTATTTT. The V and J genes are TRBV19 and TRBJ2-3; D remains ambiguous. The CDR3 is 13 amino acids. The germline CDR1 and CDR2 sequences are LNHDA and SQIVND (reference sequence). Trimming stripped 1 base from V and 5 bases from J, with 7 bases between.